This record covers a single TCR beta chain. These data originate in a study of identical twins. TCRdb used MiXCR to reprocess the 5' RACE reads, holding one entry per CDR3 protein. The table lists about 200,000 distinct CDR3 sequences, approximately 15% of them singletons, with 35% to 45% in the top ten. Germline CDR1 reads SEHNR; CDR2 reads FQNEAQ (reference sequence). The CDR3 loop spans 16 amino acids. V lost 4 bases and J lost 1, with 17 bases in between. These data also featured in a second study, about T cells expressing NK-cell markers.

The source is a woman under 30 in good health. Sequencing was performed on CD8+ T cells sorted from blood. The V and J genes are TRBV7-9 and TRBJ2-7; a possible D gene is TRBD1 (5 bases). The CDR3 bases are TGTGCCAGCAGCTCCGACAGAGCCGAGCGATCCTACGAGCAGTACTTC. This gives the protein CASSSDRAERSYEQYF.